This TCR beta chain derives from a study of identical twins. TCRdb passed the 5' RACE reads through MiXCR, listing each CDR3 protein once. The table lists just under 650,000 distinct CDR3 sequences, 7.1% of them singletons, with 1.6% in the top ten. This clonotype has a count of ten or more. The CDR3 loop spans 11 amino acids. Germline CDR1 SQVTM, CDR2 ANQGSEA. V gave up 7 bases and J gave up 6 bases; unmatched junction bases: 0. The same specimen was also included in a second study, on yellow fever vaccine responses in identical twins.

Sequencing was done on a sample of PBMCs. The sequence came from a woman aged 18-35 years in good health. This chain uses TRBV29-1 with TRBJ2-3; 11 bases line up with TRBD1. DNA of the CDR3: TGCAGCGGGGACAGGGGGGATACGCAGTATTTT. Residues: CSGDRGDTQYF.